The rows below give T cell receptor beta chains drawn from one sample of a study of shared clonotypes between healthy human individuals. Clones were sequenced by immunoSEQ multiplex PCR, and TCRdb holds only the in-frame ones, with some missing. The sample lists around 510,000 clones, 90% to 97% occurring once. Sequencing was carried out using naive CD4+ T cells sorted from blood. These receptors all stem from a woman in her twenties or thirties in good health. The CDR3 runs from the conserved cysteine through the conserved F or W. Fields, in order: V gene, J gene, CDR3 protein.

>TRBV15|TRBJ2-7
CATSRDTGQGPYEQYF
>TRBV5-1|TRBJ2-2
CASSLAARENTGELFF
>TRBV7-9|TRBJ2-1
CASSLGIREYNEQFF
>TRBV7-8|TRBJ1-1
CASSNLRGASQGMNTEAFF
>TRBV6-5|TRBJ2-6
CASNRSPPGANVLTF
>TRBV28|TRBJ2-5
CASRSPRGRIVSKETQYF
>TRBV5-4|TRBJ2-7
CASSLQGSGYEQYF
>TRBV30|TRBJ1-1
CAWSVPSGAFF
>TRBV11-2|TRBJ2-1
CASSPLSNEQFF
>TRBV6-5|TRBJ1-2
CASSFGGLGGYTF
>TRBV5-1|TRBJ2-7
CASSLESTREQYF
>TRBV2|TRBJ1-4
CASSEVGRVVKLFF
>TRBV30|TRBJ1-2
CAQDRGPNYGYTF
>TRBV2|TRBJ1-2
CASSVAGEGYGYTF
>TRBV27|TRBJ2-1
CASTRTVAEGQFF
>TRBV28|TRBJ1-5
CASSLEAGYNQPQHF
>TRBV5-6|TRBJ1-3
CASSLEGTGAGNTIYF
>TRBV11-2|TRBJ2-1
CASSSPVTSGRGEQFF
>TRBV5-1|TRBJ1-1
CASSLMVGKNTEAFF
>TRBV30|TRBJ1-6
CAWTPPINSPLHF
>TRBV28|TRBJ2-7
CASSLQLGQGAYEQYF
>TRBV27|TRBJ1-5
CASSLFGTAASNQPQHF
>TRBV7-9|TRBJ1-2
CASSLAQGSHYGYTF
>TRBV18|TRBJ2-1
CASSGDSYNEQFF
>TRBV5-1|TRBJ2-3
CASRRGGRDTQYF
>TRBV18|TRBJ2-6
CASSPQQGTGANVLTF
>TRBV18|TRBJ2-7
CASSPVGRGEQYF
>TRBV29-1|TRBJ2-2
CSVSRLANTGELFF
>TRBV2|TRBJ1-2
CASRRGNGYTF
>TRBV5-6|TRBJ2-5
CASSLGGSGVQETQYF
>TRBV6-5|TRBJ2-5
CASSYGRYQETQYF
>TRBV2|TRBJ2-3
CASSGSSSGSRPQYF
>TRBV4-2|TRBJ2-2
CASSQWTDLAGRHGELFF
>TRBV5-1|TRBJ1-2
CASSSAYRDRGYGYTF
>TRBV5-1|TRBJ1-1
CASSLFFEHSEAFF
>TRBV7-2|TRBJ2-7
CASSPSATSLTSYEQYF
>TRBV7-8|TRBJ2-1
CASSLSHRFRNNEQFF
>TRBV5-1|TRBJ1-2
CANPSSDREMNYGYTF
>TRBV23-1|TRBJ2-7
CASSLNPPPGPFFYEQYF
>TRBV28|TRBJ2-7
CASIPTGTRYEQYF
>TRBV28|TRBJ2-7
CASSLELYEQYF
>TRBV14|TRBJ2-2
CASSQVPGDPTGELFF
>TRBV6-1|TRBJ1-5
CASSGTNRGPQDQPQHF
>TRBV19|-
CASSIGAGLYEQYF
>TRBV5-5|TRBJ2-2
CASTRPGTGATGELFF
>TRBV9|TRBJ2-7
CASSEGPLAGGPYEQYF
>TRBV4-2|TRBJ2-3
CASSARDPGRDTQYF
>TRBV7-2|TRBJ2-7
CASSLASGRYEQYF
>TRBV27|TRBJ1-2
CASSPRGSANYGYTF
>TRBV19|TRBJ1-5
CASKGAQGEFQPQHF